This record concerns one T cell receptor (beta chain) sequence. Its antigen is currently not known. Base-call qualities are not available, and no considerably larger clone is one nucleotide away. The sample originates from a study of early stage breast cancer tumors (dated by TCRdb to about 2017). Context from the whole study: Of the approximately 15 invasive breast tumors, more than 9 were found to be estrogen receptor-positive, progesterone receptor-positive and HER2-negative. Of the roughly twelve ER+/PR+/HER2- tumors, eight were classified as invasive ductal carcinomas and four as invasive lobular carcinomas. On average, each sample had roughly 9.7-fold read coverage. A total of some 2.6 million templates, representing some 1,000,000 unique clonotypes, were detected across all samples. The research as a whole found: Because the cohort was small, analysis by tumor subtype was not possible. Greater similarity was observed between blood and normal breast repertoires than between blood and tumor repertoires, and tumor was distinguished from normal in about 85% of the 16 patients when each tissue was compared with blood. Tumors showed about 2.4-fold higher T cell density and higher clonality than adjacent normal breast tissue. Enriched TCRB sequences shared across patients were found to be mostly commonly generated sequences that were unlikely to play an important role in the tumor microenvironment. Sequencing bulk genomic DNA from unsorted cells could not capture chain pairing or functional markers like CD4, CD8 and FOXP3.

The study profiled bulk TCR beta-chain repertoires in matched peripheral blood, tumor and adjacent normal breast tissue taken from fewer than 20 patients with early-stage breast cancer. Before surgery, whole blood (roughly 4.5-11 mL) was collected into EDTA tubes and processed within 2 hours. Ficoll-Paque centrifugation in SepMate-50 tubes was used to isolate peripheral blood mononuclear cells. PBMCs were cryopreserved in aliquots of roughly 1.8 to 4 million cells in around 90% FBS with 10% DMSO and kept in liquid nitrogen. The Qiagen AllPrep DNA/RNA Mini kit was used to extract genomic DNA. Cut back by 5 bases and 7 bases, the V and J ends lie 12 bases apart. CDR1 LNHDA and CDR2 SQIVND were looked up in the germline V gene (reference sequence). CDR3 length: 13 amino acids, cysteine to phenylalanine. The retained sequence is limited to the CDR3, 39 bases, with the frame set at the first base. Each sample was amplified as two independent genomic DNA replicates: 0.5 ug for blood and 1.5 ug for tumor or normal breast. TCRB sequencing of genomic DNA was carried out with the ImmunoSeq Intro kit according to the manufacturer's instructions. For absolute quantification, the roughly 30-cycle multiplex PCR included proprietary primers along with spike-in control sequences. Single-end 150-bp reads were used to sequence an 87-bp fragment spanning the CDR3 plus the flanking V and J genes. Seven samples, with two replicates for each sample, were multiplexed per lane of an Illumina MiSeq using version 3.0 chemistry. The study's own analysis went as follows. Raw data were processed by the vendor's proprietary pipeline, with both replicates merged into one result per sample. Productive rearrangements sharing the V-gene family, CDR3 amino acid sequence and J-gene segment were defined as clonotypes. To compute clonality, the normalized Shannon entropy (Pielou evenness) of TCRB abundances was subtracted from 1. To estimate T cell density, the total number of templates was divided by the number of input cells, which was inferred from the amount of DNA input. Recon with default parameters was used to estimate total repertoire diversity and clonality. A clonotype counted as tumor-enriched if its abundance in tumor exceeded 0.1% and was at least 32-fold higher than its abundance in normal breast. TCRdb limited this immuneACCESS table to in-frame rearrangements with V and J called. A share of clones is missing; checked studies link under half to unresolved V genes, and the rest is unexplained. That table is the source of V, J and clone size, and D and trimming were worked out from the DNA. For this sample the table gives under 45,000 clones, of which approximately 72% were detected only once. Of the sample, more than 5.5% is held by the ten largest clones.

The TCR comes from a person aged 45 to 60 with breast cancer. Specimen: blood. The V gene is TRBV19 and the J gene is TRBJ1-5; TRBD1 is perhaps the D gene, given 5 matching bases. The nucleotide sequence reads TGTGCCAGTAGTGCAGGCGGGGCACAGCCCCAGCATTTT. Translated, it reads CASSAGGAQPQHF. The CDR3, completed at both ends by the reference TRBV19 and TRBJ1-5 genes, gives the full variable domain DGGITQSPKYLFRKEGQNVTLSCEQNLNHDAMYWYRQDPGQGLRLIYYSQIVNDFQKGDIAEGYSVSREKKESFPLTVTSAQKNPTAFYLCASSAGGAQPQHFGDGTRLSIL.